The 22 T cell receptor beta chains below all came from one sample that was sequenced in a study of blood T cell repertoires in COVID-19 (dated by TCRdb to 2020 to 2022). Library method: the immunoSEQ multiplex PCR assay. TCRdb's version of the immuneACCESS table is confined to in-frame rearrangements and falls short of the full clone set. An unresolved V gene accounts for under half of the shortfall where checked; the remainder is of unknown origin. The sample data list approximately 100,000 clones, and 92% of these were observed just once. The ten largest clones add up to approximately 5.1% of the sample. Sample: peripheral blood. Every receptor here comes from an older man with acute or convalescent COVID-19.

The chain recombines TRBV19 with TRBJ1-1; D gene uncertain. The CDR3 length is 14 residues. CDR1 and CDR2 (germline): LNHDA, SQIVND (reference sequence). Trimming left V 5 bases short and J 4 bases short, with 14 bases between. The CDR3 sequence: CASSGTGMPTEAFF. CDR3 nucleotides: TGTGCCAGTAGTGGAACGGGTATGCCCACTGAAGCTTTCTTT.

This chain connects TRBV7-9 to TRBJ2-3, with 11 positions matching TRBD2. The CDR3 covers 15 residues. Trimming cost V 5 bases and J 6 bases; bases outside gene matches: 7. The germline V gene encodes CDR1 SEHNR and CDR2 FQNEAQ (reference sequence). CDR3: CASSILTSGDDTQYF. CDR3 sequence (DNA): TGTGCCAGCAGCATATTGACTAGCGGGGATGATACGCAGTATTTT. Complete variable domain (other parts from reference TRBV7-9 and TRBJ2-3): DTGVSQNPRHKITKRGQNVTFRCDPISEHNRLYWYRQTLGQGPEFLTYFQNEAQLEKSRLLSDRFSAERPKGSFSTLEIQRTEQGDSAMYLCASSILTSGDDTQYFGPGTRLTVL.

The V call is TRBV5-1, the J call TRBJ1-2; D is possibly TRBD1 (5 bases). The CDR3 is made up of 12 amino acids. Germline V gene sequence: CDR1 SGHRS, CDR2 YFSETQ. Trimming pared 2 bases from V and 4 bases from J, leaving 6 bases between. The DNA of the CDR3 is TGCGCCAGCAGCTTAGGGGTCTATGGCTACACCTTC. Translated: CASSLGVYGYTF.

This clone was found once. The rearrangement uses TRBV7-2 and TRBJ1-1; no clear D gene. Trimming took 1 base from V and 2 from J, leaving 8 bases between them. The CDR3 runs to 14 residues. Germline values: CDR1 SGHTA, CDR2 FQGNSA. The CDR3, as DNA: TGTGCCAGCAGCTTAGGGTACAGCAACACTGAAGCTTTCTTT. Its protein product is CASSLGYSNTEAFF.

The CDR3 reads CASSYSSVATNEKLFF. The CDR3 bases are TGTGCCAGCAGTTACTCTTCGGTCGCAACTAATGAAAAACTGTTTTTT. The V and J genes are TRBV6-5 and TRBJ1-4, with D unclear. CDR1 MNHEY and CDR2 SVGAGI come from the germline V gene. V was shortened by 0 bases and J by 0 bases, with 8 bases between the two germline ends. CDR3 length equals 16 residues.

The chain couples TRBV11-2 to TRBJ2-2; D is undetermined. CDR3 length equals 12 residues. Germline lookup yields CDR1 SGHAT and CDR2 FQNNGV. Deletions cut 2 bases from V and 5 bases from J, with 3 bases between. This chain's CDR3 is CASSLRTGELFF. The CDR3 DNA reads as TGTGCCAGCAGCTTACGGACCGGGGAGCTGTTTTTT.

The CDR3 protein is CASSLRGRNTIYF. The CDR3 region has the DNA TGTGCCAGCAGCTTAAGGGGAAGAAACACCATATATTTT. The chain is built from TRBV11-2 and TRBJ1-3; D possibly corresponds to TRBD1 (5 bases). The CDR3 runs 13 residues. Trimming cost V 2 bases and J 5 bases, with 7 bases left between them. Looked up from germline, CDR1 is SGHAT and CDR2 is FQNNGV.

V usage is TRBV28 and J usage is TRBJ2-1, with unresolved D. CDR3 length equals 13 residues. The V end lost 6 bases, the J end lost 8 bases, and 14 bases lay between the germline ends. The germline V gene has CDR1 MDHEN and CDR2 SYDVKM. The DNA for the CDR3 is TGTGCCAGCAGGCCTAGTAACGAGGATGAGCAGTTCTTC. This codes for CASRPSNEDEQFF.

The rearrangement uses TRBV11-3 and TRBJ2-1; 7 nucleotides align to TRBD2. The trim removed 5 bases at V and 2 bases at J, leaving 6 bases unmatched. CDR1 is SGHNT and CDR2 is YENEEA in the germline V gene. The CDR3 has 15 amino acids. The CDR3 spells CASSPGRGAYNEQFF. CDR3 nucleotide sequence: TGTGCCAGCAGCCCGGGACGGGGGGCCTACAATGAGCAGTTCTTC.

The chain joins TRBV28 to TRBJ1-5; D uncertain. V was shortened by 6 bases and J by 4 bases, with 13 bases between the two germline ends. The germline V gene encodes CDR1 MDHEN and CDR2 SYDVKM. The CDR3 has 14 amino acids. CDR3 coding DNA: TGTGCCAGCAGATATCACAGCGGGAATCAGCCCCAGCATTTT. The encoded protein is CASRYHSGNQPQHF.

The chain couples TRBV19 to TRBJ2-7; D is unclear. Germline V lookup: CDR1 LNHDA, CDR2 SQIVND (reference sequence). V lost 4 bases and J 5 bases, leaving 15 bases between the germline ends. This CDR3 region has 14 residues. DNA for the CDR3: TGTGCCAGTAGTAGGGCAGTAGGTTTCAACGAGCAGTACTTC. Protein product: CASSRAVGFNEQYF.

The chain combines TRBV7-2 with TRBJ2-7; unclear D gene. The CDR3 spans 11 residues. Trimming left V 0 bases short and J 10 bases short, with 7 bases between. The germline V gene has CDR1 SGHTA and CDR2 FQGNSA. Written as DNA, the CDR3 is TGTGCCAGCAGCTTAGCCTCGACACAGTACTTC. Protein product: CASSLASTQYF.

CDR3 loop: CASSLQGRGYTF. The CDR3 DNA follows: TGTGCCAGCTCACTACAGGGTCGTGGCTACACCTTC. The gene calls are TRBV18 and TRBJ1-2; a weak D match, TRBD1 (6 bases). Trimming took 4 bases from V and 7 from J, leaving 10 bases between them. Germline V lookup: CDR1 KGHSH, CDR2 LQKENI. The CDR3 is 12 amino acids.

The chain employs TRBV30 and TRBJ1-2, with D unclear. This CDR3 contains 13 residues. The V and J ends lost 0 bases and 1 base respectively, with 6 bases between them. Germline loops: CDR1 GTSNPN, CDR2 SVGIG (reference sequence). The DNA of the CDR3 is TGTGCCTGGAGTGTAAGCTTTAACTATGGCTACACCTTC. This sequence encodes CAWSVSFNYGYTF.

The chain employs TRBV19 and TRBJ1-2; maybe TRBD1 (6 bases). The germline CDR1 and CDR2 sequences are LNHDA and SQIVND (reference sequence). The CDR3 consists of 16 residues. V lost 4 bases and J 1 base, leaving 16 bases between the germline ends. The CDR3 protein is CASSTRGRTVNYGYTF. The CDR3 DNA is TGTGCCAGTAGTACGCGAGGGCGGACAGTTAACTATGGCTACACCTTC.

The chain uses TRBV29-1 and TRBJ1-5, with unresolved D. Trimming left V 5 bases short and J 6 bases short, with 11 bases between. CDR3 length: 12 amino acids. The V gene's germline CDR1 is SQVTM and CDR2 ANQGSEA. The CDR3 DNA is TGCAGCGTTACCATGAGCGGTCAGCCCCAGCATTTT. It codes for CSVTMSGQPQHF.

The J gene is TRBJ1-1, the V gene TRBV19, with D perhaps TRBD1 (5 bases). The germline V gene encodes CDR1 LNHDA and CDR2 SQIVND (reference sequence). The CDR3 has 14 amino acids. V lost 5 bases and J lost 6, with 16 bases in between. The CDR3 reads CASSRDGGDSEAFF. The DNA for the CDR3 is TGTGCCAGTAGTCGCGACGGGGGGGACTCTGAAGCTTTCTTT.

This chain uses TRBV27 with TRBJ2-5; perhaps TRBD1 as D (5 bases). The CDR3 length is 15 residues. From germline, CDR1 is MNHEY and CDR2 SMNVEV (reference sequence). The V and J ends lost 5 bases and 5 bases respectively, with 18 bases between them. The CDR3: CASSTRTTAKETQYF. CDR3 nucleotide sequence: TGTGCCAGCAGTACCAGGACAACGGCAAAGGAGACCCAGTACTTC.

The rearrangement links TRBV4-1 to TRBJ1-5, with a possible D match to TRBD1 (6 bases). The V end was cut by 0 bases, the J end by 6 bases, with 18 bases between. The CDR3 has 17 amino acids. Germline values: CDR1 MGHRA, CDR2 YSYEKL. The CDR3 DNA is TGCGCCAGCAGCCAAGATGTTTCGTTTAAGGGGGTTCAGCCCCAGCATTTT. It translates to CASSQDVSFKGVQPQHF.

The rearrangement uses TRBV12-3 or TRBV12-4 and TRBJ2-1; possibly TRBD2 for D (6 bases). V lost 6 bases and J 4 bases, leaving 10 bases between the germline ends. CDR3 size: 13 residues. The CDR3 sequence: CASSQGLYNEQFF. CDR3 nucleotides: TGTGCCAGCAGCCAAGGACTATACAATGAGCAGTTCTTC.

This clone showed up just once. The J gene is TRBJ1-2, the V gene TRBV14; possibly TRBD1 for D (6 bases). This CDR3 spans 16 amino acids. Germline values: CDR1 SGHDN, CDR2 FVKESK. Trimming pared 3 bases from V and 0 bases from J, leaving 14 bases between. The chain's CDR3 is CASSHTGSPPNYGYTF. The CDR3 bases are TGTGCCAGCAGCCACACAGGGAGTCCCCCTAACTATGGCTACACCTTC.

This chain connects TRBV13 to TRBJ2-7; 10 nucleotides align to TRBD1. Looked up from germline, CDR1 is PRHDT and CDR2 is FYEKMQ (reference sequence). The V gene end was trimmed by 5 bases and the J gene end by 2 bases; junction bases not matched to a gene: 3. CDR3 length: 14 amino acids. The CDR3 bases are TGTGCCAGCAGCCCCGGACAGGGGGCCTACGAGCAGTACTTC. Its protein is CASSPGQGAYEQYF.